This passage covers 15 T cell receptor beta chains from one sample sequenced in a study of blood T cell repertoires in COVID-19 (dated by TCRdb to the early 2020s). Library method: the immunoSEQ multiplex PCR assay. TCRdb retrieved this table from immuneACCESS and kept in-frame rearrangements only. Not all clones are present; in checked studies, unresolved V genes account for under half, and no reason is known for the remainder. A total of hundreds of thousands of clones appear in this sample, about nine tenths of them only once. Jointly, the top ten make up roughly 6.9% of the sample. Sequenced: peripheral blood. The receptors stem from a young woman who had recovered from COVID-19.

The DNA of the CDR3 is TGTGCCAGCAGTCTCACAGGGCCCTCCCATGAGCAGTTCTTC. Its protein is CASSLTGPSHEQFF. This chain joins TRBV9 and TRBJ2-1; TRBD1 is a possible D gene (6 bases). Between the trimmed V and J ends, which lost 5 bases and 8 bases, there was a span of 17 bases. Per the germline V gene, CDR1 is SGDLS and CDR2 is YYNGEE. The CDR3 length is 14 residues.

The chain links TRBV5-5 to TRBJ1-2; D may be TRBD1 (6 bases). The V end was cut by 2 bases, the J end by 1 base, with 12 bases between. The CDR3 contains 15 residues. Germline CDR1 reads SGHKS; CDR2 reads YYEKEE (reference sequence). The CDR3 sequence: CASSFLTGLNYGYTF. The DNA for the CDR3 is TGTGCCAGCAGCTTCCTGACAGGTCTTAACTATGGCTACACCTTC.

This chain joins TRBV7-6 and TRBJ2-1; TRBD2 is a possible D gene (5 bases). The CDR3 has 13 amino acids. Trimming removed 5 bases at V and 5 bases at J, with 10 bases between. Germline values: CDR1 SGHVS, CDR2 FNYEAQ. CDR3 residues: CASSPGENNEQFF. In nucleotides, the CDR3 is TGTGCCAGCAGCCCCGGGGAAAACAATGAGCAGTTCTTC.

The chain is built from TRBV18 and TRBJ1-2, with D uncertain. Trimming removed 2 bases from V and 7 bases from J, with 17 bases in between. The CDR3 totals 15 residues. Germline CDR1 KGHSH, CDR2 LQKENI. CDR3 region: CASSPDPGGLSGYTF. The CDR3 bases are TGTGCCAGCTCACCAGATCCGGGAGGGCTTAGTGGCTACACCTTC.

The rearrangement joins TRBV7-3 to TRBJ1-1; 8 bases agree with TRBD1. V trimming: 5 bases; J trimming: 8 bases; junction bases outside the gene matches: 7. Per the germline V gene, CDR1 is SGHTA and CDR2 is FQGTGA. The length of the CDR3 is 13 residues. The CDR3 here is CASSRSRTGEAFF. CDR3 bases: TGTGCCAGCAGCCGATCCAGGACAGGGGAAGCTTTCTTT.

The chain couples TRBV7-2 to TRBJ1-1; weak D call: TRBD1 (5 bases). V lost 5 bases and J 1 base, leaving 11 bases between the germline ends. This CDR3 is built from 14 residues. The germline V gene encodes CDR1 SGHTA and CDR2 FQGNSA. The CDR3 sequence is CASSAYRTNTEAFF. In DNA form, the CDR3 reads TGTGCCAGCAGCGCTTACAGGACGAACACTGAAGCTTTCTTT.

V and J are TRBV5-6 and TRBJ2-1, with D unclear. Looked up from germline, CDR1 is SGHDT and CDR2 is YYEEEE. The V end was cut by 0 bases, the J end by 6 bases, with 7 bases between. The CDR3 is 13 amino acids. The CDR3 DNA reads TGTGCCAGCAGCTTGGACTCGCTCAATGAGCAGTTCTTC. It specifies CASSLDSLNEQFF.

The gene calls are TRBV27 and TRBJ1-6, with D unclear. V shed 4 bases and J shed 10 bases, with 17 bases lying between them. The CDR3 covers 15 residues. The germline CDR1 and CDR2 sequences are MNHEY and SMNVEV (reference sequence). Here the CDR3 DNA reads TGTGCCAGCAGTTCCTCGACGGAGATATACTCACCCCTCCACTTT. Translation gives CASSSSTEIYSPLHF.

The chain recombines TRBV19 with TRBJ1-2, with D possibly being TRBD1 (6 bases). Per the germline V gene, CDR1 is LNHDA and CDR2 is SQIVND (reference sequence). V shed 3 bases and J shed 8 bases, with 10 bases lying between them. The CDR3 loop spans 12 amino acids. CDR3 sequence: CASSIEQGGYTF. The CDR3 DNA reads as TGTGCCAGTAGTATCGAACAGGGAGGCTACACCTTC. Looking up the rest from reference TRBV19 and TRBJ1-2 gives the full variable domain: DGGITQSPKYLFRKEGQNVTLSCEQNLNHDAMYWYRQDPGQGLRLIYYSQIVNDFQKGDIAEGYSVSREKKESFPLTVTSAQKNPTAFYLCASSIEQGGYTFGSGTRLTVV.

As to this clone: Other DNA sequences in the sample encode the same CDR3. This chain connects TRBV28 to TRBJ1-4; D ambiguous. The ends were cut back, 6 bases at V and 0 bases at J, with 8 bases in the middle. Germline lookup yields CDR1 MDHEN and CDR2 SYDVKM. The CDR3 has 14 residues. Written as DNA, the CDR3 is TGTGCCAGCAGCTCGGGAGCAACTAATGAAAAACTGTTTTTT. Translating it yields CASSSGATNEKLFF.

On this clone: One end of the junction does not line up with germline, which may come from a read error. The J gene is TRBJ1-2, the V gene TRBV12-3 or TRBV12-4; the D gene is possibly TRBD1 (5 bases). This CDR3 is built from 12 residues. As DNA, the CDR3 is TGTGCCAGCAGTTTAGAGGTCAGGGTATGGGCCTTC. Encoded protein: CASSLEVRVWAF.

This chain's CDR3 is CASSPLLPGDYEQYF. The CDR3 DNA reads TGTGCCAGCAGCCCCTTACTACCAGGGGATTACGAGCAGTACTTC. The rearrangement uses TRBV9 and TRBJ2-7; TRBD1 might be the D (6 bases). The CDR3 extends over 15 amino acids. Germline V gives CDR1 SGDLS, CDR2 YYNGEE. V lost 4 bases to trimming and J lost 4 bases, with 18 bases between them.

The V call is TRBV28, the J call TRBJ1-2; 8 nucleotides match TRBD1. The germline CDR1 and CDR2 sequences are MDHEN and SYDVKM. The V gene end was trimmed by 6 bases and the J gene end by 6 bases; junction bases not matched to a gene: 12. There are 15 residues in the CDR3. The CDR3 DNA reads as TGTGCCAGCAGCGCCGCTGATGACAGGGGTAATGGCTACACCTTC. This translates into CASSAADDRGNGYTF.

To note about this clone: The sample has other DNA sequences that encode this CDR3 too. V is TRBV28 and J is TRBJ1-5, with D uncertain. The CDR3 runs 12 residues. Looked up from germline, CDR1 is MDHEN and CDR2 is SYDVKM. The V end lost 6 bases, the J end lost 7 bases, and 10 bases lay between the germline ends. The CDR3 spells CASSSGGQPQHF. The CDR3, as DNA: TGTGCCAGCAGCTCCGGCGGGCAGCCCCAGCATTTT.

The CDR3 DNA reads as TGCGCCAGCAGCCAAGATATCCCGGGTAATGAGCAGTTCTTC. Its protein product is CASSQDIPGNEQFF. This chain uses TRBV4-3 with TRBJ2-1; D unclear. The V gene lost 0 bases and the J gene lost 7 bases, with 10 bases spanning the gap. The CDR3 runs 14 residues. CDR1 is LGHNA and CDR2 is YSLEER in the germline V gene.